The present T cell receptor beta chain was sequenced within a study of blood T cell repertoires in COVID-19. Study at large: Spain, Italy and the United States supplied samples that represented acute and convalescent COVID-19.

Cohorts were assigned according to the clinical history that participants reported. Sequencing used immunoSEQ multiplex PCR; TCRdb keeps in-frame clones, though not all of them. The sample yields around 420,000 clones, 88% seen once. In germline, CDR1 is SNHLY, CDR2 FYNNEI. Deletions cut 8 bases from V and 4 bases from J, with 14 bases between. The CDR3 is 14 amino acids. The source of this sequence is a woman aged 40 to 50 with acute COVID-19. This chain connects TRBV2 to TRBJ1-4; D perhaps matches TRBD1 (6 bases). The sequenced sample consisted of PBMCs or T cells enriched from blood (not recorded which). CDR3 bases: TGTGCCAGCGTTTACAGGGCCAGTAATGAAAAACTGTTTTTT. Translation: CASVYRASNEKLFF.